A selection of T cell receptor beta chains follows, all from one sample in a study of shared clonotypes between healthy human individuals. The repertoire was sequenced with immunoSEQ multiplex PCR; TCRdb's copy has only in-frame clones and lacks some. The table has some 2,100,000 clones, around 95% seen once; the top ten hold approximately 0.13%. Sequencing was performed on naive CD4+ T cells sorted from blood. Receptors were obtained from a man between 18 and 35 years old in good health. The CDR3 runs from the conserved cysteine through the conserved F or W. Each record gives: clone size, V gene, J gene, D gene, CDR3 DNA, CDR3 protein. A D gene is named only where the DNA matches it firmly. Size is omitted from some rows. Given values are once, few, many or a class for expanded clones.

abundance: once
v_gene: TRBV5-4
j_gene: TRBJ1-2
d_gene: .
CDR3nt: TGTGCCAGCAGCTCAGAAGGGTTTCCCTATGGCTACACCTTC
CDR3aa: CASSSEGFPYGYTF

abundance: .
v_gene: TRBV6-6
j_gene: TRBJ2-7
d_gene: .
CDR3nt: TGTGCCAGCAGTTACTCGGCAGGGAGTAGTTCCTACGAGCAGTACTTC
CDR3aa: CASSYSAGSSSYEQYF

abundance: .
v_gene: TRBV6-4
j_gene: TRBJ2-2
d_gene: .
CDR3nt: TGTGCCAGCAGTGACTCCGCCTGGGGTTCCACCGGGGAGCTGTTTTTT
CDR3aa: CASSDSAWGSTGELFF

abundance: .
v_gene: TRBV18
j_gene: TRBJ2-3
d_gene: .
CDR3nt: TGTGCCAGCTCTTCACCTGGCAGATTTTTTGACACAGATACGCAGTATTTT
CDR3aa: CASSSPGRFFDTDTQYF

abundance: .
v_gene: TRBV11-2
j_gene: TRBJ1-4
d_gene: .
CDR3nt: TGTGCCAGCAGCTTAGGTTTGAGGGGGAGAGCTAATGAAAAACTGTTTTTT
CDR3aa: CASSLGLRGRANEKLFF

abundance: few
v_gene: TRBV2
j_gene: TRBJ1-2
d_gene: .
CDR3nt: TGTGCCAGCAGTGAGGGTCTAACTGGCTACACCTTC
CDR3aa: CASSEGLTGYTF

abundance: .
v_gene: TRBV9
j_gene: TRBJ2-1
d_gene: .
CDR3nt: TGTGCCAGCAGCGTACTGGGCCCCCCAGTCCACAATGAGCAGTTCTTC
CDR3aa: CASSVLGPPVHNEQFF

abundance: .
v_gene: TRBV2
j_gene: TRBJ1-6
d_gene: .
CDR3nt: TGTGCCAGCAGTTTTCCCCCGGGGGCCCCGGAGGATTCACCCCTCCACTTT
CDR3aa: CASSFPPGAPEDSPLHF

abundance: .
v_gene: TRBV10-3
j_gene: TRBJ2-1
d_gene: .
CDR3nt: TGTGCCATCAGTGAGGGACCCTACCGGAACAATGAGCAGTTCTTC
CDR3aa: CAISEGPYRNNEQFF

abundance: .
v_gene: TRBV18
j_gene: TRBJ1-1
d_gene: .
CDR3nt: TGTGCCAGCTCACCACGCAGGGCCACTGAAGCTTTCTTT
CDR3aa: CASSPRRATEAFF

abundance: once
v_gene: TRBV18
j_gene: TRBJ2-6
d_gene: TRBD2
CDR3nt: TGTGCCAGCTCACTCGGACTAGCGGGAGGGTTGTCTGGGGCCAACGTCCTGACTTTC
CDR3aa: CASSLGLAGGLSGANVLTF

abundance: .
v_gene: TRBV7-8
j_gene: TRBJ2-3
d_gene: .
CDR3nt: TGTGCCAGCAGACTTACCCGACTACCACTCCCCAGAGACTTCACAGATACGCAGTATTTT
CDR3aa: CASRLTRLPLPRDFTDTQYF

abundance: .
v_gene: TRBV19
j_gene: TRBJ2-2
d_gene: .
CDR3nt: TGTGCCAGTAGTGACCAGGCGGCGAACACCGGGGAGCTGTTTTTT
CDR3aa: CASSDQAANTGELFF

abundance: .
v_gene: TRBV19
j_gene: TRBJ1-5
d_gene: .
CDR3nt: TGTGCCAGTAGTATGCCGAAGGGGGTTCGCAATCAGCCCCAGCATTTT
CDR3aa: CASSMPKGVRNQPQHF

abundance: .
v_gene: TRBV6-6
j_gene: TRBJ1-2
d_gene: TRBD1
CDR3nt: TGTGCCAGCAGCCCGGGACAGGGGGACTATGGCTACACCTTC
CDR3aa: CASSPGQGDYGYTF